The clone carrying this T cell receptor (beta chain) was detected ten times or more. Its target is unknown. TCRdb itself ran the reads through MiXCR, one entry per CDR3 protein. This sample yields around 130,000 distinct CDR3 sequences, of which more than 20% are seen a single time; roughly 35% belongs to the top ten. The record originates from a study of T cell repertoires in cytomegalovirus infection. Study-wide context: TCR beta signatures that were public indicated CMV infection and matching HLA type.

The study, taken as a whole, reports: CMV carriers having the relevant HLA were flagged by cumulative public TCR beta family frequency.

CDR3 length: 15 residues. Germline assignment: CDR1 MDHEN and CDR2 SYDVKM. The V and J ends lost 2 bases and 7 bases, in that order; junction bases with no gene match: 5. The chain recombines TRBV28 with TRBJ2-1; 10 bases are shared with TRBD2. Sequenced: PBMCs, sequenced either directly or after in vitro stimulation (not recorded which). The receptor was derived from a human donor in good health (CMV status not recorded). Some clones in this sample may be carry-over from other donors' samples. In DNA, the CDR3 is TGTGCCAGCAGTTTAGGGACTAGCGTAGGTAATGAGCAGTTCTTC. Its translation: CASSLGTSVGNEQFF.